This T cell receptor (beta chain) was obtained from a study of vaccination and CD4 T cells after COVID-19 (dated by TCRdb to between 2022 and 2023). General notes on the study: Convalescent patients had a positive SARS-CoV-2 result on nasal swab PCR, and of these patients, fewer than ten had mild disease and one had severe disease. The convalescent cohort comprised six males and four females, including two Hispanic individuals, seven Caucasians, two Asians and one multiracial person. Each participant got two doses of either the Pfizer-BioNTech BNT162b2 vaccine (n=8) or the Moderna mRNA-1273 vaccine (n=2). Post-COVID blood samples from convalescent patients were collected a median of 101 days after diagnosis, with a range of roughly 35 to 180 days. Post-vaccine blood samples were taken a median of roughly 75 days after the second vaccine dose, with a range of about 13 to 250 days. For stimulating the cultures, overlapping spike peptide pools were used, derived from SARS-CoV-2 as well as from the common cold coronaviruses HCoV-NL63, HCoV-OC43 and HCoV-229E. As controls, cultures received a CEFX viral epitope pool (the positive control), an HIV-1 Nef peptide pool (the negative control), or no peptide at all. In approximately eleven COVID-19 convalescent patients and a handful of infection-naive healthy vaccine recipients, the spike-specific CD4+ TCR repertoire before mRNA vaccination was compared with the repertoire after mRNA vaccination. Paper-wide results and their limitations: The study included relatively few convalescent patients and did not analyze early timepoints after natural infection. Among convalescent patients, a median about 90% of the SARS-CoV-2-reactive clones seen after vaccination appeared only after vaccination, which suggests priming specific to the vaccine. Nearly all vaccine-specific clones in convalescent patients (304 of 307) were mono-reactive for SARS-CoV-2 spike rather than cross-reactive with common cold coronaviruses. The median number of SARS-CoV-2-reactive clonotypes rose from 20 to 25 after infection to 38 after vaccination, but the change was not significant.

CDR1 and CDR2, per the germline V gene, are SGHAT and FQNNGV. The junction carries 12 bases between V and J, which are trimmed by 5 bases and 4 bases respectively. Including cysteine and phenylalanine, the CDR3 has 13 amino acids. Only the CDR3 DNA is retained, 39 bases long and in frame from the first base. This specimen's treatment or condition label, per the study, means: approximately 10-day PBMC culture with coronavirus spike peptide pools or control peptides (ViraFEST assay). The study used the ViraFEST assay, which expanded antigen-specific T cells with peptide pools and then identified expanded clonotypes by TCR sequencing. The positive SARS-CoV-2 PCR tests of the convalescent patients were dated from March to December 2020, before the Alpha, Beta and Delta variants emerged in the United States. Each well held 2.1 million or so PBMCs cultured in IMDM containing approximately 5.3% human AB serum and approximately 9.6 IU/ml IL-2, with about 10 ug/ml peptide pools added. Half of the culture medium was replaced with fresh IL-2-containing medium on days 3 and 7. Once the cells had been in culture for less than 12 days, the EasySep CD4+ T cell isolation kit was used to isolate CD4+ T cells by negative selection. Ficoll-Paque Plus gradient centrifugation was used to isolate PBMCs from whole blood, and the isolated PBMCs were then either used fresh or cryopreserved at -140C. Each culture condition was generally run in triplicate wells.

About this clonotype: Its specific antigen is unknown. Within one base of it there is no much larger clone, and no base qualities were kept.

Library prep was done by PCR. DNA from cultured CD4+ T cells underwent TCR sequencing with the Oncomine TCR Beta short-read assay at the Johns Hopkins FTIC core. Genomic DNA was extracted from the cultured CD4+ T cells with the QIAamp micro DNA kit. Oncomine TCR Beta libraries from cultured CD4+ T cells were pooled with unique dual indexes and sequenced on an Illumina iSeq 100. Per the authors' processing: Non-productive sequences were filtered out, and CDR3s that did not start with C, did not end with F or W, or were shorter than 7 amino acids were discarded. Antigen-specific clonotypes were identified using the MANAFEST web application through comparison of peptide-stimulated wells with reference and other culture wells. To be called positive, a clone needed an FDR below 0.05, an odds ratio above 5, and a productive frequency above 0.1% in at least two of three replicate wells. Cross-reactive clonotypes were defined as significantly expanded in both SARS-CoV-2 spike wells and at least one common cold coronavirus spike condition. Similarity between CDR3 sequences was evaluated in R version 3.6.1 using Levenshtein distances (stringdist) and unrooted phylogenetic trees (ape). TCRdb trimmed the raw reads at Q25, called clones with MiXCR and kept productive beta chains. All rows with the same CDR3 protein become a single entry with the most common DNA and genes. The V and J calls and clone size are TCRdb's, not the authors'. This sample has about 15,000 distinct CDR3 sequences in its table, and approximately 52% of those were observed once. Together, the top ten hold 6% to 9% of the sample.

This chain joins TRBV11-2 to TRBJ2-7, with TRBD2 as a weak D call on 5 bases. The sequence came from a human donor who had recovered from COVID-19. Material for sequencing was CD4+ T cells from blood, cultured in vitro. The CDR3 region: CASSTERVYEQYF. The DNA sequence reads TGTGCCAGCAGCACCGAGAGGGTGTACGAGCAGTACTTC. Supplemented by the reference TRBV11-2 and TRBJ2-7 proteins around the CDR3, the complete variable domain is EAGVAQSPRYKIIEKRQSVAFWCNPISGHATLYWYQQILGQGPKLLIQFQNNGVVDDSQLPKDRFSAERLKGVDSTLKIQPAKLEDSAVYLCASSTERVYEQYFGPGTRLTVT.